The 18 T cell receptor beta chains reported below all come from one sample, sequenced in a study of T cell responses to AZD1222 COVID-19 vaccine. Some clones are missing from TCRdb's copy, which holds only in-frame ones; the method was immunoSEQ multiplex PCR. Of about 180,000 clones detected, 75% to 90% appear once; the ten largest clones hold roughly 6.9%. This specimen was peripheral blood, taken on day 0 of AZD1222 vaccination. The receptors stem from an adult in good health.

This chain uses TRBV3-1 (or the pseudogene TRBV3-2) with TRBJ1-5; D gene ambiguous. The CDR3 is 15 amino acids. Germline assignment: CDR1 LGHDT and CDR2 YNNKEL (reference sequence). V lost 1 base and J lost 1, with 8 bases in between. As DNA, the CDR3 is TGTGCCAGCAGCCAAGGGTCCGGGAGCAATCAGCCCCAGCATTTT. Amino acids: CASSQGSGSNQPQHF.

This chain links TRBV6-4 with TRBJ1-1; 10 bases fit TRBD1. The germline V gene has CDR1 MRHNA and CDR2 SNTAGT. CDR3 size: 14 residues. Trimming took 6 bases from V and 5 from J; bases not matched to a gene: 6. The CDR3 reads CASRPGQGRTEAFF. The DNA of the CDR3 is TGTGCCAGCAGACCGGGACAGGGGAGGACTGAAGCTTTCTTT.

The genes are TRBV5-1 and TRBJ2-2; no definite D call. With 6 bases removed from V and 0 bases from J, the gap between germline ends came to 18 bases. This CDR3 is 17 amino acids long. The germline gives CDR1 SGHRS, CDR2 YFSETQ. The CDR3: CASTPLDSSANTGELFF. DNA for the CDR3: TGCGCCAGCACCCCCTTAGATAGCAGCGCGAACACCGGGGAGCTGTTTTTT.

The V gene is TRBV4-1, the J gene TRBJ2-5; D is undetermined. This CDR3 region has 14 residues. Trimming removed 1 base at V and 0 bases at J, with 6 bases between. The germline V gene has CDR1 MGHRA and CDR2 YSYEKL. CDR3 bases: TGCGCCAGCAGCCAAGGCGAGAACCAAGAGACCCAGTACTTC. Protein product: CASSQGENQETQYF.

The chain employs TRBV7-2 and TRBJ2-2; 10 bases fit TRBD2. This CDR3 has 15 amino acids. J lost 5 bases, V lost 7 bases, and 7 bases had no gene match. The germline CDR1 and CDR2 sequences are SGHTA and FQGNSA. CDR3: CASKERGGYTGELFF. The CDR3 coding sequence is TGTGCCAGCAAAGAGCGGGGGGGATATACCGGGGAGCTGTTTTTT.

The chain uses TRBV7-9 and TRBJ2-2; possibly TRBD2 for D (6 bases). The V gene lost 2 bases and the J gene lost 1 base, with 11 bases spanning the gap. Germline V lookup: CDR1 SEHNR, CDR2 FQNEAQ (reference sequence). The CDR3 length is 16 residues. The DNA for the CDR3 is TGTGCCAGCAGCTTAAGGCTGGGGGGGAACACCGGGGAGCTGTTTTTT. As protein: CASSLRLGGNTGELFF.

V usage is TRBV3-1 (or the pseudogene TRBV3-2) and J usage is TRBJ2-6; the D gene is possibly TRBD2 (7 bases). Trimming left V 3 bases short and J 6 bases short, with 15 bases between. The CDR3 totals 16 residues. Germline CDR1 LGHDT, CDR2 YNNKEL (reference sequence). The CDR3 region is CASSQVYGGPANVLTF. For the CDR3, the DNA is TGTGCCAGCAGCCAGGTCTACGGGGGGCCGGCCAACGTCCTGACTTTC.

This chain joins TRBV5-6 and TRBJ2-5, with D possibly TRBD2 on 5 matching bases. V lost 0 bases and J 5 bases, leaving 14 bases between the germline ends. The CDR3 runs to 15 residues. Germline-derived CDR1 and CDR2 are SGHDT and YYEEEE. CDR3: CASSLVHSRGETQYF. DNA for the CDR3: TGTGCCAGCAGCTTGGTTCACAGCCGAGGGGAGACCCAGTACTTC.

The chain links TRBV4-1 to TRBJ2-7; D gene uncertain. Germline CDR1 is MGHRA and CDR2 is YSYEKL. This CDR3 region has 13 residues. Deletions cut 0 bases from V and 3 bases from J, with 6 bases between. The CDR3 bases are TGCGCCAGCAGCCAAGATTTAGACTACGAGCAGTACGTC. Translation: CASSQDLDYEQYV.

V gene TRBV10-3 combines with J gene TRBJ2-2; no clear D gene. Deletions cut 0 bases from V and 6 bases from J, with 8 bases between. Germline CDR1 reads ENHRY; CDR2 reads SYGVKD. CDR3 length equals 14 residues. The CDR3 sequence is CAISESTVAGELFF. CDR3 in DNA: TGTGCCATCAGTGAGTCAACGGTTGCCGGGGAGCTGTTTTTT.

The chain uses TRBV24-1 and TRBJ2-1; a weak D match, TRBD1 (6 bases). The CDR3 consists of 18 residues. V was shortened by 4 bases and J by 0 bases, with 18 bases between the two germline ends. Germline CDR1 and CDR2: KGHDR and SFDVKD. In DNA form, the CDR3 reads TGTGCCACCAGTGAGCCAGGGGTGGCCTCAAGCTCCTACAATGAGCAGTTCTTC. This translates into CATSEPGVASSSYNEQFF.

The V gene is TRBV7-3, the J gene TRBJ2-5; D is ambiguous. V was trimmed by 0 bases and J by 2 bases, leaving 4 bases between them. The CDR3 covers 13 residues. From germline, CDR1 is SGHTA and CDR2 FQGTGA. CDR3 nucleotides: TGTGCCAGCAGCTTAACTGTGCAAGAGACCCAGTACTTC. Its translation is CASSLTVQETQYF.

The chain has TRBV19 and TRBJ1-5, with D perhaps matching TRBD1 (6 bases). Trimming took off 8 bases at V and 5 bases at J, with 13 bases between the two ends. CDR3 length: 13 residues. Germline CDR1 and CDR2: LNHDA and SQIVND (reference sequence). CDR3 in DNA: TGTGCCAGTGGACCAGGGGTTTATCAGCCCCAGCATTTT. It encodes CASGPGVYQPQHF.

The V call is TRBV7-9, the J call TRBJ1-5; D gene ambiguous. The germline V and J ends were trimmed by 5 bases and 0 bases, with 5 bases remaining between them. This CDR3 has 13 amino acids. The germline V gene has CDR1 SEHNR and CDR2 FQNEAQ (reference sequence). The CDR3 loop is CASSPYSNQPQHF. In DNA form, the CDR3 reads TGTGCCAGCAGCCCCTATAGCAATCAGCCCCAGCATTTT.

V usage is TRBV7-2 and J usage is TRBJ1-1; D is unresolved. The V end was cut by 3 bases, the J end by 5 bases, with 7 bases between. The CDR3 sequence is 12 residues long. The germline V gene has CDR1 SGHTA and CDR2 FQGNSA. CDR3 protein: CASSLSWTEAFF. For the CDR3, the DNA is TGTGCCAGCAGCTTGAGTTGGACTGAAGCTTTCTTT.

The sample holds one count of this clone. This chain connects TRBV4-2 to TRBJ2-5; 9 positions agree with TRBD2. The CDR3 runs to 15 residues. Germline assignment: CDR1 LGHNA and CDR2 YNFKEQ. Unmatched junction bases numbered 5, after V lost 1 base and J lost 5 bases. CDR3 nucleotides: TGTGCCAGCAGCCAAGCAGCGGGGGGCGGGGAGACCCAGTACTTC. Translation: CASSQAAGGGETQYF.

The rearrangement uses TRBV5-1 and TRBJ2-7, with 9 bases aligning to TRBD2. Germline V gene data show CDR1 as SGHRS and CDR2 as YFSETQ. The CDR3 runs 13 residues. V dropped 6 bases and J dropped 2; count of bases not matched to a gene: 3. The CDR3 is CASKLAGPYEQYF. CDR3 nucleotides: TGCGCCAGCAAGCTAGCGGGGCCCTACGAGCAGTACTTC.

Here the CDR3 DNA reads TGTGCCAGCAGCCCAGGACAGGGTTCCTACAATGAGCAGTTCTTC. This sequence encodes CASSPGQGSYNEQFF. V gene TRBV5-4 combines with J gene TRBJ2-1; the match to TRBD1 covers 8 bases. Germline V gives CDR1 SGHNT, CDR2 YYREEE (reference sequence). With 4 bases clipped from V and 1 base from J, the junction kept 4 bases outside the gene matches. CDR3 length: 15 amino acids.